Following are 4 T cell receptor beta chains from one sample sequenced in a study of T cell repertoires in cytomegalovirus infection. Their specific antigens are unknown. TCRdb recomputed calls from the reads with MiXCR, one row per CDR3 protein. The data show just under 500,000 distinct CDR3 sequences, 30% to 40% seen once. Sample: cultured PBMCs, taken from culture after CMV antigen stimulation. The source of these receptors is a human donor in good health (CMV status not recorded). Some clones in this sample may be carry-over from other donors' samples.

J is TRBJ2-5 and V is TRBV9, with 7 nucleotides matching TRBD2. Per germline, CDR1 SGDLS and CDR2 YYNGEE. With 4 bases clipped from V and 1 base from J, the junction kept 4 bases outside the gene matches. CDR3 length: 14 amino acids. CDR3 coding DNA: TGTGCCAGCAGCCCTGGACTAGGCCAAGAGACCCAGTACTTC. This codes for CASSPGLGQETQYF. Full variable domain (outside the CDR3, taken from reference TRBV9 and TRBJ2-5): DSGVTQTPKHLITATGQRVTLRCSPRSGDLSVYWYQQSLDQGLQFLIQYYNGEERAKGNILERFSAQQFPDLHSELNLSSLELGDSALYFCASSPGLGQETQYFGPGTRLLVL.

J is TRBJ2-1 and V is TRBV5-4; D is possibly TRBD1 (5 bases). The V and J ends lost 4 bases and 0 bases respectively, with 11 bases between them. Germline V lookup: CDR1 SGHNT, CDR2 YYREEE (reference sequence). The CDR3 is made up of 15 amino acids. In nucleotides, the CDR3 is TGTGCCAGCAGCCTCGACAGACGCTCCTACAATGAGCAGTTCTTC. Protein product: CASSLDRRSYNEQFF. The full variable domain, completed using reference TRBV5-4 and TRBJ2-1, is ETGVTQSPTHLIKTRGQQVTLRCSSQSGHNTVSWYQQALGQGPQFIFQYYREEENGRGNFPPRFSGLQFPNYSSELNVNALELDDSALYLCASSLDRRSYNEQFFGPGTRLTVL.

The CDR3 bases are TGTGCCAGCAGGAGGACGGGCCCCTACGAGCAGTACTTC. As protein: CASRRTGPYEQYF. This chain connects TRBV27 to TRBJ2-7, with D uncertain. Germline V gives CDR1 MNHEY, CDR2 SMNVEV (reference sequence). The CDR3 covers 13 residues. The V end lost 6 bases, the J end lost 2 bases, and 11 bases lay between the germline ends.

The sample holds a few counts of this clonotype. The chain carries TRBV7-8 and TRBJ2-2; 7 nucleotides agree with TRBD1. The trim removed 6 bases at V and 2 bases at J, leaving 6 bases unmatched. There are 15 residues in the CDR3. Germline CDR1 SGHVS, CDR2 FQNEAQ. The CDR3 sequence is CASRSRGQNTGELFF. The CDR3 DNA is TGTGCCAGCAGGTCAAGGGGGCAAAACACCGGGGAGCTGTTTTTT.